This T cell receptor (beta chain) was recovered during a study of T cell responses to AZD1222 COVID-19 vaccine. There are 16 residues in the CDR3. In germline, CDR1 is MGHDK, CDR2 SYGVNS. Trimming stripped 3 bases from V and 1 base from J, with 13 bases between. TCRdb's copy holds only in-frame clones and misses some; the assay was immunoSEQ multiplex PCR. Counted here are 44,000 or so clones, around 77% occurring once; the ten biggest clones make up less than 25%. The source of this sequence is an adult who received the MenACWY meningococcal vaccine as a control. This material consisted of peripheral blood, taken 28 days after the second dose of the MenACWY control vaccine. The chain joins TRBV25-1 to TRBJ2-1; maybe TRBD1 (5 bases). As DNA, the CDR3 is TGTGCCAGCAGTGACAAGGGGCAAGCGTCCTACAATGAGCAGTTCTTC. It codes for CASSDKGQASYNEQFF.